Shown below are 8 T cell receptor beta chains from a single sample sequenced in a study of glioma-infiltrating T cells. The iRepertoire nested amplicon-rescue multiplex PCR amplified TCR alpha and beta CDR3s from RNA. TCRdb recomputed calls from the multiplex PCR reads with MiXCR, one row per CDR3 protein. Of a few hundred thousand distinct CDR3 sequences detected, roughly two fifths appear once; the ten largest clones hold around 12%. Specimen: glioma tissue, nonneoplastic brain tissue, or PBMCs (not recorded which). Every receptor here comes from a human donor with low-grade glioma or glioblastoma, undergoing nonglioma brain surgery, or in good health (not recorded which).

Points on this clonotype: An end of the junction differs from the germline gene, which may be a read error. The chain uses TRBV20-1 and TRBJ2-7; tentatively, D is TRBD2 (5 bases). The CDR3 totals 13 residues. The V gene's germline CDR1 is DFQATT and CDR2 SNEGSKA (reference sequence). In DNA form, the CDR3 reads TGCAGTGCTAGAGGGCTAGCTTTCTACGAGAAGTACTTC. It is translated as CSARGLAFYEKYF.

The chain couples TRBV2 to TRBJ2-7, with D possibly being TRBD2 (6 bases). V shed 3 bases and J shed 4 bases, with 13 bases lying between them. The length of the CDR3 is 14 residues. CDR1 is SNHLY and CDR2 is FYNNEI in the germline V gene. CDR3 DNA sequence: TGTGCCAGCAGTGAGTGGACACTAGCTTACGAGCAGTACTTC. Its translation: CASSEWTLAYEQYF.

This chain uses TRBV29-1 with TRBJ2-1, with D possibly matching TRBD2 (5 bases). The germline V and J ends were trimmed by 7 bases and 0 bases, with 13 bases remaining between them. Looked up from germline, CDR1 is SQVTM and CDR2 is ANQGSEA. The CDR3 runs 14 residues. The CDR3, as DNA: TGCAGCGGTAAAGCGGAACACTCCTACAATGAGCAGTTCTTC. Translating gives CSGKAEHSYNEQFF.

The chain couples TRBV6-2 or TRBV6-3 to TRBJ2-1, with a tentative D call TRBD1 (5 bases). V was trimmed by 10 bases and J by 7 bases, leaving 23 bases between them. Germline-derived CDR1 and CDR2 are MNHEY and SVGEGT. The CDR3 loop spans 15 amino acids. CDR3 loop: CATNTWGRCGNEQFF. For the CDR3, the DNA is TGTGCCACCAATACCTGGGGCAGGTGTGGAAATGAGCAGTTCTTC.

Many counts were recorded for this clonotype. V and J are TRBV20-1 and TRBJ2-5; D tentatively reads TRBD1 or TRBD2 (5 bases each). Trimming removed 6 bases at V and 7 bases at J, with 27 bases between. In germline, CDR1 is DFQATT, CDR2 SNEGSKA (reference sequence). The CDR3 has 16 residues. In nucleotides, the CDR3 is TGCAGTGCCGTACACCCTCCGGGACCCACCCCAGGGACCCAGTACTTC. Translating it yields CSAVHPPGPTPGTQYF.

This clonotype has only a few counts. The chain carries TRBV27 and TRBJ2-4, with D unresolved. The CDR3 contains 13 residues. Trimming stripped 2 bases from V and 3 bases from J, with 5 bases between. From germline, CDR1 is MNHEY and CDR2 SMNVEV (reference sequence). The CDR3 protein is CASSLLGKNIQYF. DNA for the CDR3: TGTGCCAGCAGTTTACTGGGCAAAAACATTCAGTACTTC.

Only a few counts were recorded for this clonotype. The chain is built from TRBV20-1 and TRBJ2-3, with D unclear. This CDR3 spans 15 amino acids. The germline CDR1 and CDR2 sequences are DFQATT and SNEGSKA (reference sequence). V lost 1 base, J lost 1 base, and 12 bases lay in between. The CDR3 DNA sequence: TGCAGTGCTAGAGGTGGATTTATGGGCACAGATACGCAGTATTTT. Its translation: CSARGGFMGTDTQYF.

A note on this clonotype: This may stem from a read error, because a much larger clone lies one nucleotide away. The CDR3 DNA reads as TGTGCCAGCAGCCCCATCGGGAGGGCATACGAGGAGTACTTC. Its translation: CASSPIGRAYEEYF. This chain uses TRBV28 with TRBJ2-7, with 8 bases that match TRBD2. The CDR3 is 14 residues long. Germline assignment: CDR1 MDHEN and CDR2 SYDVKM.